This passage covers 27 T cell receptor beta chains from one sample sequenced in a study of blood T cell repertoires in COVID-19. Clones were sequenced by immunoSEQ multiplex PCR, and TCRdb holds only the in-frame ones, with some missing. Of 130,000 to 150,000 clones listed, over 70% are singletons. The sample was peripheral blood. The receptors here all came from an older woman with acute or convalescent COVID-19.

The V and J genes are TRBV28 and TRBJ1-4; D is undetermined. Trimming cost V 2 bases and J 2 bases, with 9 bases left between them. CDR3 length equals 15 residues. From germline, CDR1 is MDHEN and CDR2 SYDVKM. CDR3: CASSLTGNTNEKLFF. CDR3 in DNA: TGTGCCAGCAGTTTAACGGGGAATACTAATGAAAAACTGTTTTTT.

V gene TRBV5-1 combines with J gene TRBJ2-7; 8 bases align to TRBD2. Per germline, CDR1 SGHRS and CDR2 YFSETQ. V dropped 1 base and J dropped 6; count of bases not matched to a gene: 6. The CDR3 sequence is 14 residues long. The CDR3 bases are TGCGCCAGCAGCTTGAATAGCGGGACACTCGAGCAGTACTTC. This codes for CASSLNSGTLEQYF. Combining the CDR3 with reference TRBV5-1 and TRBJ2-7 gives the whole variable domain KAGVTQTPRYLIKTRGQQVTLSCSPISGHRSVSWYQQTPGQGLQFLFEYFSETQRNKGNFPGRFSGRQFSNSRSEMNVSTLELGDSALYLCASSLNSGTLEQYFGPGTRLTVT.

As to this clone: Sequence at one end of the junction differs from germline and may be a read error. The V call is TRBV28, the J call TRBJ1-1, with D unclear. Per the germline V gene, CDR1 is MDHEN and CDR2 is SYDVKM. The CDR3 covers 15 residues. The CDR3 DNA is TGTGCCAGCAATTTATCCCCACAAGAGAACACTGAAGCTTTCTTT. The encoded protein is CASNLSPQENTEAFF.

This chain connects TRBV7-9 to TRBJ2-1, with TRBD2 matching over 9 bases. Germline-derived CDR1 and CDR2 are SEHNR and FQNEAQ (reference sequence). This CDR3 comprises 18 residues. The V segment lost 5 bases and the J segment 0 bases; nucleotides outside the gene matches: 11. The CDR3 sequence: CASSPRGASGDSYNEQFF. The CDR3 nucleotides are TGTGCCAGCAGCCCCCGAGGGGCTAGCGGGGACTCCTACAATGAGCAGTTCTTC.

This chain connects TRBV6-5 to TRBJ1-4; D is perhaps TRBD1 (5 bases). The CDR3 contains 15 residues. Trimming left V 5 bases short and J 5 bases short, with 15 bases between. Per germline, CDR1 MNHEY and CDR2 SVGAGI. The DNA for the CDR3 is TGTGCCAGCAGTCCTGGGGGGAGGAGGAATGAAAAACTGTTTTTT. Translated, it gives CASSPGGRRNEKLFF.

The chain joins TRBV5-6 to TRBJ1-5; 7 bases are shared with TRBD1. This CDR3 comprises 16 residues. The germline CDR1 and CDR2 sequences are SGHDT and YYEEEE. V lost 3 bases to trimming and J lost 6 bases; unmatched junction nucleotides: 12. CDR3 protein: CASSYKTDRVGQPQHF. The CDR3 DNA reads as TGTGCCAGCAGCTATAAAACCGACAGGGTCGGTCAGCCCCAGCATTTT. The whole variable domain, remainder taken from reference TRBV5-6 and TRBJ1-5, is DAGVTQSPTHLIKTRGQQVTLRCSPKSGHDTVSWYQQALGQGPQFIFQYYEEEERQRGNFPDRFSGHQFPNYSSELNVNALLLGDSALYLCASSYKTDRVGQPQHFGDGTRLSIL.

This clone has a single count. CDR3 protein: CASSLIGLAGLDEQFF. DNA of the CDR3: TGTGCCAGCAGCTTAATCGGACTAGCGGGACTCGATGAGCAGTTCTTC. The chain couples TRBV5-4 to TRBJ2-1, with 12 positions matching TRBD2. From germline, CDR1 is SGHNT and CDR2 YYREEE (reference sequence). There are 16 residues in the CDR3. J lost 8 bases, V lost 2 bases, and 8 bases had no gene match.

The V gene is TRBV25-1, the J gene TRBJ2-5, with a tentative D call TRBD2 (6 bases). The germline V and J ends were trimmed by 6 bases and 4 bases, with 15 bases remaining between them. The V gene's germline CDR1 is MGHDK and CDR2 SYGVNS. The CDR3 runs 14 residues. The CDR3 DNA is TGTGCCAGCAGAGATTTCGGGAGTTTAGAGACCCAGTACTTC. It translates to CASRDFGSLETQYF.

This sequence joins TRBV5-1 and TRBJ2-4, with TRBD1 matching 9 bases. The CDR3 is 13 amino acids. Trimming took 4 bases from V and 10 from J; bases not matched to a gene: 6. The V gene's germline CDR1 is SGHRS and CDR2 YFSETQ. The CDR3 nucleotides read TGCGCCAGCAGCAACAGGGGGCGGGATATTCAGTACTTC. Its translation: CASSNRGRDIQYF.

In its sample, this clone was seen once. This chain links TRBV3-1 (or the pseudogene TRBV3-2) with TRBJ1-5; tentative D call: TRBD1 (5 bases). Germline V gene data show CDR1 as LGHDT and CDR2 as YNNKEL (reference sequence). Trimming took 4 bases from V and 1 from J, leaving 8 bases between them. This CDR3 region has 14 residues. This chain's CDR3 is CASSPRASNQPQHF. The CDR3, as DNA: TGTGCCAGCAGCCCCAGGGCAAGCAATCAGCCCCAGCATTTT.

The chain employs TRBV28 and TRBJ1-6; no clear D gene. This CDR3 has 12 amino acids. Trimming cost V 7 bases and J 6 bases, with 7 bases left between them. Germline CDR1 MDHEN, CDR2 SYDVKM. The CDR3 DNA is TGTGCCAGCAAGGACTTTAATTCACCCCTCCACTTT. This codes for CASKDFNSPLHF. The whole variable domain, remainder taken from reference TRBV28 and TRBJ1-6, is DVKVTQSSRYLVKRTGEKVFLECVQDMDHENMFWYRQDPGLGLRLIYFSYDVKMKEKGDIPEGYSVSREKKERFSLILESASTNQTSMYLCASKDFNSPLHFGNGTRLTVT.

The rearrangement joins TRBV3-1 (or the pseudogene TRBV3-2) to TRBJ1-3; 7 nucleotides align to TRBD1. After removal of 4 bases from V and 2 bases from J, the junction contained 5 bases not matched to a gene. Germline V gene lookup returns CDR1 LGHDT and CDR2 YNNKEL (reference sequence). The CDR3 loop spans 15 amino acids. CDR3 coding DNA: TGTGCCAGCAGCCCTACTACAGGGGCTGGAAACACCATATATTTT. It yields the protein CASSPTTGAGNTIYF.

The V and J genes are TRBV12-3 or TRBV12-4 and TRBJ1-1; D is unclear. The CDR3 extends over 11 amino acids. V lost 4 bases to trimming and J lost 11 bases, with 11 bases between them. The CDR3 loop is CASSSRLGAFF. The CDR3 DNA reads TGTGCCAGCAGTTCCCGACTCGGCGCTTTCTTT.

The gene calls are TRBV15 and TRBJ2-2; the match to TRBD1 covers 7 bases. Unmatched junction bases numbered 11, after V lost 4 bases and J lost 6 bases. This CDR3 contains 16 residues. Germline V gene data show CDR1 as LNHNV and CDR2 as YYDKDF (reference sequence). CDR3 amino acids: CATSIQDRVRAGELFF. DNA for the CDR3: TGTGCCACCAGCATCCAAGACAGGGTACGAGCCGGGGAGCTGTTTTTT.

The DNA for the CDR3 is TGCGCCAGCAGCTTGGGGGGCGGGATGGGGTACAATGAGCAGTTCTTC. It is translated as CASSLGGGMGYNEQFF. The chain uses TRBV5-1 and TRBJ2-1; the D gene is possibly TRBD2 (6 bases). Deletions cut 0 bases from V and 4 bases from J, with 14 bases between. There are 16 residues in the CDR3. Germline V gives CDR1 SGHRS, CDR2 YFSETQ.

V and J are TRBV27 and TRBJ2-7, with TRBD1 matching over 7 bases. Unmatched junction bases numbered 4, after V lost 3 bases and J lost 5 bases. This CDR3 is 13 amino acids long. Germline lookup yields CDR1 MNHEY and CDR2 SMNVEV (reference sequence). Here the CDR3 DNA reads TGTGCCAGCAGTTTTCACAGGGGAAACGAGCAGTACTTC. It specifies CASSFHRGNEQYF.

This chain connects TRBV27 to TRBJ1-2; TRBD1 matches at 9 bases. V lost 6 bases to trimming and J lost 6 bases; unmatched junction nucleotides: 26. Germline V CDR1 and CDR2: MNHEY, SMNVEV (reference sequence). The CDR3 totals 20 residues. CDR3 in DNA: TGTGCCAGCAGGTCGAAGTACGGGATACTCTCTACAGGGGGCGCCGATGGCTACACCTTC. Amino acids: CASRSKYGILSTGGADGYTF.

This rearrangement joins TRBV5-4 to TRBJ2-1; 13 bases align to TRBD2. The CDR3 is 18 amino acids. From germline, CDR1 is SGHNT and CDR2 YYREEE (reference sequence). The V segment lost 3 bases and the J segment 4 bases; nucleotides outside the gene matches: 10. This chain's CDR3 is CASSSARTSGSNYNEQFF. The CDR3 DNA reads TGTGCCAGCAGCTCCGCCAGGACTAGCGGGAGCAATTACAATGAGCAGTTCTTC.

The chain recombines TRBV15 with TRBJ2-4, with 8 bases identical to TRBD2. The J segment lost 6 bases and the V segment lost 0 bases, leaving 10 bases of the junction unmatched. This CDR3 contains 17 residues. CDR1 is LNHNV, CDR2 YYDKDF, per germline (reference sequence). The CDR3 coding sequence is TGTGCCACCAGCAGAGATTGGTCGGGACTAGTGGGAAACATTCAGTACTTC. Translated: CATSRDWSGLVGNIQYF.

This sequence joins TRBV5-1 and TRBJ2-4; maybe TRBD2 (6 bases). V lost 0 bases, J lost 8 bases, and 9 bases lay in between. The V gene's germline CDR1 is SGHRS and CDR2 YFSETQ. This CDR3 spans 13 amino acids. CDR3 coding DNA: TGCGCCAGCAGCTTGGGGGAGGTAGACATTCAGTACTTC. Its translation is CASSLGEVDIQYF.

V gene TRBV7-6 combines with J gene TRBJ2-1; 11 bases match TRBD2. Germline V gene lookup returns CDR1 SGHVS and CDR2 FNYEAQ. The CDR3 has 15 amino acids. Trimming took 5 bases from V and 7 from J; bases not matched to a gene: 7. CDR3 amino acids: CASSLLAGAGNEQFF. The CDR3, as DNA: TGTGCCAGCAGCCTACTAGCGGGAGCGGGTAATGAGCAGTTCTTC.

This chain joins TRBV19 and TRBJ2-3; D is perhaps TRBD2 (5 bases). The CDR3 has 14 amino acids. Germline lookup yields CDR1 LNHDA and CDR2 SQIVND (reference sequence). Trimming left V 3 bases short and J 6 bases short, with 13 bases between. Here the CDR3 reads CASSIALGADTQYF. CDR3 nucleotide sequence: TGTGCCAGTAGTATTGCCCTGGGAGCGGATACGCAGTATTTT.

The V gene is TRBV7-9, the J gene TRBJ2-7, with unresolved D. Trimming removed 10 bases at V and 6 bases at J, with 16 bases between. The CDR3 spans 12 residues. Germline loops: CDR1 SEHNR, CDR2 FQNEAQ (reference sequence). The CDR3 reads CATAVGVSEQYF. For the CDR3, the DNA is TGTGCCACCGCGGTCGGAGTGTCCGAGCAGTACTTC.

Only a few counts were recorded for this clone. The chain employs TRBV18 and TRBJ2-5; D gene ambiguous. V lost 1 base to trimming and J lost 5 bases, with 8 bases between them. The CDR3 contains 13 residues. The germline V gene encodes CDR1 KGHSH and CDR2 LQKENI. The CDR3 loop reads CASSPLAWETQYF. The CDR3, as DNA: TGTGCCAGCTCACCACTAGCTTGGGAGACCCAGTACTTC.

The chain carries TRBV2 and TRBJ2-7, with a weak D call TRBD2 (5 bases). CDR1 and CDR2 (germline): SNHLY, FYNNEI. The CDR3 length is 13 residues. The germline V and J ends were trimmed by 11 bases and 2 bases, with 16 bases remaining between them. This CDR3 reads CAGKDGLTYEQYF. CDR3 nucleotides: TGTGCCGGGAAGGACGGACTTACCTACGAGCAGTACTTC.

This clone came up a few times. The J gene is TRBJ1-5, the V gene TRBV6-5; 8 nucleotides match TRBD1. The CDR3 is 13 amino acids. In germline, CDR1 is MNHEY, CDR2 SVGAGI. The trim removed 5 bases at V and 6 bases at J, leaving 3 bases unmatched. The CDR3 nucleotides read TGTGCCAGCAGTCCGGACAGGGCTCAGCCCCAGCATTTT. This codes for CASSPDRAQPQHF.

The chain links TRBV27 to TRBJ1-5; no clear D gene. Trimming pared 3 bases from V and 0 bases from J, leaving 9 bases between. From germline, CDR1 is MNHEY and CDR2 SMNVEV (reference sequence). The CDR3 has 15 residues. The CDR3 DNA is TGTGCCAGCAGTTTGTCCAGGTATAGCAATCAGCCCCAGCATTTT. Its protein product is CASSLSRYSNQPQHF.